This T cell receptor (beta chain) was sequenced during a study of control samples from healthy donors and cancer patients. This clone was picked up one time. A read error may produce the germline difference seen at one junction end. The CDR3 is 13 residues long. The germline gives CDR1 SEHNR, CDR2 FQNEAQ (reference sequence). The protocol was immunoSEQ multiplex PCR, while the TCRdb copy is restricted to in-frame clones and leaves out a portion. The sample lists about 180,000 clones, 90% occurring once. This chain uses TRBV7-9 with TRBJ1-5; D is unresolved. The clonotype originates from a woman between 50 and 59 years old in good health. Sequencing was carried out using blood. The CDR3: CASSLGSRTPKDF. CDR3 nucleotide sequence: TGTGCCAGCAGCTTAGGGTCCCGGACCCCGAAGGATTTT.